This entry is about one TCR beta chain. The antigen is unknown. TCR beta libraries were made by quantitative 5'-RACE with molecular barcodes. One entry per CDR3 protein, called by TCRdb with MiXCR from the 5' RACE reads. The data hold 200,000 to 250,000 distinct CDR3 sequences, with around 17% observed a single time. Trimming removed 6 bases at V and 3 bases at J, with 14 bases between. The CDR3 length is 14 residues. The V gene's germline CDR1 is MGHRA and CDR2 YSYEKL. The data originate from a study of CD8 T cells in ankylosing spondylitis. Findings of the study overall: Before this, some motif variants had been reported in reactive arthritis synovial fluid and blood. Clones linked to the disease showed a CD8+ phenotype. They occurred at relatively low frequencies in peripheral blood. In ankylosing spondylitis blood, a motif of roughly eight highly homologous TCR beta variants appeared characteristic.

The gene calls are TRBV4-1 and TRBJ1-1; a possible D gene is TRBD1 (5 bases). What was sequenced was blood, either unsorted or a sorted T cell fraction (not recorded which). This TCR was sampled from a male donor with ankylosing spondylitis. CDR3 loop: CASRARGGDTEAFF. The CDR3 DNA reads TGCGCCAGCAGGGCGCGCGGAGGGGACACTGAAGCTTTCTTT.